The 18 T cell receptor beta chains below come from one sample, sequenced in a study of PD-L1 blockade in urothelial cancer. TCRdb keeps only in-frame clones here, not all; method: immunoSEQ multiplex PCR. The table lists around 120,000 clones, approximately 86% of them singletons. Specimen: PBMCs, collected around atezolizumab (anti-PD-L1) treatment. The receptors derive from a man aged 50 or older with urothelial cancer.

This rearrangement joins TRBV28 to TRBJ1-1; weak D call: TRBD1 (6 bases). CDR1 MDHEN and CDR2 SYDVKM come from the germline V gene. The CDR3 runs 15 residues. Trimming took off 4 bases at V and 5 bases at J, with 17 bases between the two ends. CDR3 nucleotides: TGTGCCAGCAGTTCCCGAGCACAGGGTCGAACTGAAGCTTTCTTT. Protein sequence: CASSSRAQGRTEAFF.

With regard to this clone: Additional DNA sequences in this sample encode the identical CDR3. The chain is built from TRBV28 and TRBJ2-7, with D perhaps TRBD2 (6 bases). Germline V lookup: CDR1 MDHEN, CDR2 SYDVKM. The CDR3 is 14 amino acids. V lost 4 bases and J lost 0, with 10 bases in between. The CDR3 here is CASSSGGSSYEQYF. CDR3 coding DNA: TGTGCCAGCAGTTCAGGAGGGAGCTCCTACGAGCAGTACTTC.

The chain couples TRBV19 to TRBJ2-3, with 9 positions matching TRBD1. The CDR3 consists of 14 residues. V shed 4 bases and J 4 bases; nucleotides not matched to a gene: 3. Germline V gives CDR1 LNHDA, CDR2 SQIVND (reference sequence). CDR3 loop: CASSKQGAADTQYF. DNA of the CDR3: TGTGCCAGTAGTAAACAGGGGGCGGCAGATACGCAGTATTTT.

The chain joins TRBV5-1 to TRBJ2-7, with 7 bases aligning to TRBD1. This CDR3 is built from 16 residues. Per germline, CDR1 SGHRS and CDR2 YFSETQ. V was pared by 1 base and J by 3 bases, with 10 bases of the junction left unmatched. CDR3 DNA: TGCGCCAGCAGCTTGTCGTCCAGGGGGTCTGTCTACGAGCAGTACTTC. Its translation is CASSLSSRGSVYEQYF. The whole variable domain, remainder taken from reference TRBV5-1 and TRBJ2-7, is KAGVTQTPRYLIKTRGQQVTLSCSPISGHRSVSWYQQTPGQGLQFLFEYFSETQRNKGNFPGRFSGRQFSNSRSEMNVSTLELGDSALYLCASSLSSRGSVYEQYFGPGTRLTVT.

This clone has just one count. DNA for the CDR3: TGTGCCAGCAGCTTAATAGGACTAGCGGACGAGCAGTACTTC. Residues: CASSLIGLADEQYF. V is TRBV7-9 and J is TRBJ2-7, with TRBD2 matching 10 bases. Germline assignment: CDR1 SEHNR and CDR2 FQNEAQ (reference sequence). The CDR3 has 14 amino acids. The trim removed 2 bases at V and 5 bases at J, leaving 3 bases unmatched.

The V and J genes are TRBV19 and TRBJ2-1, with TRBD2 matching 13 bases. Germline trimming cut 4 bases from V and 10 bases from J; bases unmatched to any gene: 1. Germline V gene lookup returns CDR1 LNHDA and CDR2 SQIVND (reference sequence). The CDR3 consists of 13 residues. The CDR3: CASSTGLAGEQFF. The CDR3 bases are TGTGCCAGTAGTACGGGACTAGCGGGGGAGCAGTTCTTC.

The chain has TRBV28 and TRBJ2-7; 7 bases are a match to TRBD2. Trimming cost V 2 bases and J 6 bases; bases outside gene matches: 7. CDR3 length: 14 amino acids. CDR1 is MDHEN, CDR2 SYDVKM, per germline. The CDR3 region is CASSLAAGVSEQYF. In nucleotides, the CDR3 is TGTGCCAGCAGTTTAGCGGCGGGAGTAAGCGAGCAGTACTTC.

The rearrangement links TRBV5-6 to TRBJ1-5; TRBD1 aligns across 8 bases. Trimming removed 3 bases from V and 1 base from J; junction bases left unmatched: 3. CDR1 and CDR2 (germline): SGHDT, YYEEEE. The CDR3 consists of 15 residues. The CDR3 loop is CASSSGTGSNQPQHF. CDR3 nucleotide sequence: TGTGCCAGCAGCTCCGGGACAGGAAGCAATCAGCCCCAGCATTTT.

The rearrangement joins TRBV9 to TRBJ1-1; no clear D. Trimming stripped 0 bases from V and 0 bases from J, with 6 bases between. Per the germline V gene, CDR1 is SGDLS and CDR2 is YYNGEE. The CDR3 has 14 residues. CDR3 DNA: TGTGCCAGCAGCGTAGCCGTTGTGAACACTGAAGCTTTCTTT. Protein sequence: CASSVAVVNTEAFF.

With regard to this clone: In the same sample, other DNA sequences code for this CDR3. The genes are TRBV28 and TRBJ1-6; no reliable D call. V shed 5 bases and J shed 7 bases, with 6 bases lying between them. This CDR3 has 12 amino acids. CDR1 is MDHEN, CDR2 SYDVKM, per germline. As DNA, the CDR3 is TGTGCCAGCAGTCTCCGGAATTCACCCCTCCACTTT. The encoded protein is CASSLRNSPLHF. Drawing the rest from reference TRBV28 and TRBJ1-6, the complete variable domain is DVKVTQSSRYLVKRTGEKVFLECVQDMDHENMFWYRQDPGLGLRLIYFSYDVKMKEKGDIPEGYSVSREKKERFSLILESASTNQTSMYLCASSLRNSPLHFGNGTRLTVT.

The chain employs TRBV10-1 and TRBJ2-1; 9 bases line up with TRBD2. The CDR3 contains 14 residues. CDR1 and CDR2 (germline): WNHNN, SYGVQD (reference sequence). V lost 6 bases, J lost 6 bases, and 6 bases stayed unmatched. CDR3 coding DNA: TGCGCCAGCAGCCTTAGCGGGAGATTCAATGAGCAGTTCTTC. Its protein is CASSLSGRFNEQFF.

The sample holds a few counts of this clone. This rearrangement joins TRBV7-8 to TRBJ2-7; TRBD2 might be the D (6 bases). Trimming left V 6 bases short and J 3 bases short, with 15 bases between. The length of the CDR3 is 14 residues. CDR1 SGHVS and CDR2 FQNEAQ come from the germline V gene. The CDR3 reads CASRPLVGGYEQYF. CDR3 DNA sequence: TGTGCCAGCAGGCCGCTGGTGGGGGGCTACGAGCAGTACTTC. Filled out from reference TRBV7-8 and TRBJ2-7, the complete variable domain reads GAGVSQSPRYKVAKRGQDVALRCDPISGHVSLFWYQQALGQGPEFLTYFQNEAQLDKSGLPSDRFFAERPEGSVSTLKIQRTQQEDSAVYLCASRPLVGGYEQYFGPGTRLTVT.

The chain couples TRBV28 to TRBJ2-7; D uncertain. From germline, CDR1 is MDHEN and CDR2 SYDVKM. The CDR3 sequence is 13 residues long. V was clipped by 1 base and J by 2 bases, with 6 bases between them. The CDR3 region has the DNA TGTGCCAGCAGTTTATCGGGTCCCTACGAGCAGTACTTC. Translated, it gives CASSLSGPYEQYF.

The V gene is TRBV25-1, the J gene TRBJ2-1, with D possibly TRBD2 on 6 matching bases. From germline, CDR1 is MGHDK and CDR2 SYGVNS. The CDR3 runs to 14 residues. V was trimmed by 3 bases and J by 10 bases, leaving 16 bases between them. The CDR3 DNA reads as TGTGCCAGCAGTGAGTTTGGGGGGTTAAGGGAGCAGTTCTTC. Translation: CASSEFGGLREQFF.

The V call is TRBV6-6, the J call TRBJ1-1; 9 nucleotides agree with TRBD1. J gave up 0 bases and V 5 bases, and 4 bases lay outside the gene matches. This CDR3 has 15 amino acids. Germline V CDR1 and CDR2: MNHNY, SVGAGI (reference sequence). Written as DNA, the CDR3 is TGTGCCAGCAGTAACAGGGGGCCTATGAACACTGAAGCTTTCTTT. It codes for CASSNRGPMNTEAFF.

This clone was recorded many times. This chain connects TRBV5-1 to TRBJ2-7; 8 bases are shared with TRBD2. Germline V gene data show CDR1 as SGHRS and CDR2 as YFSETQ. CDR3 length equals 16 residues. V was clipped by 0 bases and J by 0 bases; unmatched bases: 5. CDR3 DNA sequence: TGCGCCAGCAGCTTGGCTAGCGGGCTTAGCTCCTACGAGCAGTACTTC. This codes for CASSLASGLSSYEQYF. Combining the CDR3 with reference TRBV5-1 and TRBJ2-7 gives the whole variable domain KAGVTQTPRYLIKTRGQQVTLSCSPISGHRSVSWYQQTPGQGLQFLFEYFSETQRNKGNFPGRFSGRQFSNSRSEMNVSTLELGDSALYLCASSLASGLSSYEQYFGPGTRLTVT.

This clone appeared once. The chain links TRBV5-5 to TRBJ1-1; no definite D call. The germline CDR1 and CDR2 sequences are SGHKS and YYEKEE (reference sequence). Trimming took off 5 bases at V and 9 bases at J, with 23 bases between the two ends. The CDR3 runs to 15 residues. The CDR3 bases are TGTGCCAGCAGGGGAACCAGTGGCACGGGATCAAAAGCTTTCTTT. It translates to CASRGTSGTGSKAFF.

As concerns this clone: The same CDR3 also results from other DNA sequences found in this sample. The V gene is TRBV28, the J gene TRBJ1-2; tentatively, D is TRBD1 (6 bases). CDR3 length: 13 residues. The germline gives CDR1 MDHEN, CDR2 SYDVKM. V dropped 5 bases and J dropped 2 bases, with 9 bases sitting between them. The CDR3 DNA follows: TGTGCCAGCAGTCGGACAGCGAACTATGGCTACACCTTC. This gives the protein CASSRTANYGYTF.